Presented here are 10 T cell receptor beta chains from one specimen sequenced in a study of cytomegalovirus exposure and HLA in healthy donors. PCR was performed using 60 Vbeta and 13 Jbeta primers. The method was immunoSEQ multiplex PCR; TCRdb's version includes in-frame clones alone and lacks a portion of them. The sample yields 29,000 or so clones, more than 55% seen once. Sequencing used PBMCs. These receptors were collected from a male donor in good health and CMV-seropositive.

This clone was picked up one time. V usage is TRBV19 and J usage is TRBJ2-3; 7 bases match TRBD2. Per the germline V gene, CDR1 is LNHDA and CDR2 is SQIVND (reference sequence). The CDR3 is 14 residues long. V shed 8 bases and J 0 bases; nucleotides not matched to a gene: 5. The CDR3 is CASCSSGSTDTQYF. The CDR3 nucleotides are TGTGCCAGTTGTTCTAGCGGAAGCACAGATACGCAGTATTTT.

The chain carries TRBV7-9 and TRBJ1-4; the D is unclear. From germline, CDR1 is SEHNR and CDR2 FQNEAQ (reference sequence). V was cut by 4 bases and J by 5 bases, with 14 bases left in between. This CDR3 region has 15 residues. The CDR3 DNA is TGTGCCAGCAGCTCCTCAGGAGGAGGGAATGAAAAACTGTTTTTT. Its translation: CASSSSGGGNEKLFF.

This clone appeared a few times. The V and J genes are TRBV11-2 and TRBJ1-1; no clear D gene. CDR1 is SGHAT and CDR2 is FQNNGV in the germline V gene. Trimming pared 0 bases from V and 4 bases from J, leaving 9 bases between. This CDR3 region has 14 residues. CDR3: CASSLDPAVTEAFF. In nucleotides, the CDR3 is TGTGCCAGCAGCTTAGACCCCGCAGTCACTGAAGCTTTCTTT.

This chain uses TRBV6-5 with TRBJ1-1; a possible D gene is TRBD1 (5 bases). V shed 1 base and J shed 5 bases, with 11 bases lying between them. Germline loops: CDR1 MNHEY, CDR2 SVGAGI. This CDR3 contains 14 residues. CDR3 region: CASSYLGGRTEAFF. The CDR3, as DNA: TGTGCCAGCAGTTACTTGGGGGGGAGGACTGAAGCTTTCTTT.

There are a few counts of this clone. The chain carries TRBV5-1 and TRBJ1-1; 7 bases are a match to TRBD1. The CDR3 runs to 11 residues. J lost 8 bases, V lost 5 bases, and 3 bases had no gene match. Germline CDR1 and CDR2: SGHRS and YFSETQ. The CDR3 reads CASSAGQEAFF. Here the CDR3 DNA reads TGCGCCAGCAGTGCGGGACAGGAAGCTTTCTTT.

CDR3 coding DNA: TGTGCCTGGAGTGAAACAGCCTCTGGAAACACCATATATTTT. This gives the protein CAWSETASGNTIYF. This chain uses TRBV30 with TRBJ1-3, with D hard to call. Germline V lookup: CDR1 GTSNPN, CDR2 SVGIG (reference sequence). V lost 1 base to trimming and J lost 0 bases, with 7 bases between them. The CDR3 runs to 14 residues. The full variable domain, rest sourced from reference TRBV30 and TRBJ1-3, is SQTIHQWPATLVQPVGSPLSLECTVEGTSNPNLYWYRQAAGRGLQLLFYSVGIGQISSEVPQNLSASRPQDRQFILSSKKLLLSDSGFYLCAWSETASGNTIYFGEGSWLTVV.

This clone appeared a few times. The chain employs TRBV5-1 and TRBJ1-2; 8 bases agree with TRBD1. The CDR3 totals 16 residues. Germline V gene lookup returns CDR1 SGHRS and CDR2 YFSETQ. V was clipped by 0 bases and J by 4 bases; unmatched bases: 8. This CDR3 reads CASSLETQGAPYGYTF. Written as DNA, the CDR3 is TGCGCCAGCAGCTTGGAGACCCAGGGGGCTCCCTATGGCTACACCTTC.

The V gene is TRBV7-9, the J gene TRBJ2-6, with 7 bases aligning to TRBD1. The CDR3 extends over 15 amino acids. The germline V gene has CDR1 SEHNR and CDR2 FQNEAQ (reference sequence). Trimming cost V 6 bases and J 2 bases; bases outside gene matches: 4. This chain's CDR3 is CASSNDRAGANVLTF. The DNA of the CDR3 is TGTGCCAGCAGTAACGACAGGGCTGGGGCCAACGTCCTGACTTTC.

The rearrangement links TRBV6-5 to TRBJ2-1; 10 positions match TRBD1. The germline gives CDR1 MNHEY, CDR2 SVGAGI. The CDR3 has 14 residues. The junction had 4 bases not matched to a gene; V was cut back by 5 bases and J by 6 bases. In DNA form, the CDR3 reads TGTGCCAGCAGTCGACAGGGGGCCCTCAATGAGCAGTTCTTC. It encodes CASSRQGALNEQFF.

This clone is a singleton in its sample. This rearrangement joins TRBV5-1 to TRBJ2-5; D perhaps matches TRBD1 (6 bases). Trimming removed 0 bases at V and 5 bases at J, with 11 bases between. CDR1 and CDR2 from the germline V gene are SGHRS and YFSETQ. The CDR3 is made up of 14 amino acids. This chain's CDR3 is CASSLDRAGETQYF. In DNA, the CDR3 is TGCGCCAGCAGCTTGGACAGGGCTGGGGAGACCCAGTACTTC.